This T cell receptor beta chain was recorded in a study of blood T cell repertoires in COVID-19 (dated by TCRdb to 2018 to 2020). Background on the whole study: Collaborator samples came from the United States, Italy and Spain and covered acute and convalescent phases of COVID-19. The material from the prospective study consisted of cDNA or gDNA derived from T cells, B-cell-depleted T cells, or PBMCs. The dataset comprised deeply sampled blood TCRbeta repertoires from subjects exposed to, actively infected with, or recovered from COVID-19. The repertoires were made available in a free public database intended to serve as a resource for research on the immune response to SARS-CoV-2. Samples came from the ongoing ImmuneRACE study (first 160 participants) plus 1,254 subjects from 6 global collaborators. A de-identified subject ID, COVID-19 status, age in years and sex were almost always included in the sample metadata. Where HLA class I and class II types were available, the types were taken from metadata supplied by the sample provider, not from assay-based typing. On the study overall, not on this receptor specifically: Clinical and demographic metadata were provided uncurated, with the amount varying by source and participant.

This clone turned up a few times. Its antigen is unknown. No per-base quality is available; no much larger clone lies one base away. Each collaborating institution followed its own protocols to collect whole blood in K2EDTA tubes. For TCRbeta analysis, collaborators shipped samples as frozen whole blood, isolated PBMCs, or DNA extracted from either of those sample types. TCRbeta CDR3 regions were amplified from genomic DNA using the immunoSEQ Assay, a bias-controlled multiplex PCR. The study's processing was this. The number of nucleated cells in each sample was estimated by amplification of reference gene primers within the assay. To quantify the absolute abundance of each unique TCRbeta CDR3 rearrangement, sequence reads were collapsed and filtered. Productive Simpson clonality was computed per sample as the square root of Simpson's diversity index over productive rearrangements. Imported from immuneACCESS, the table was reduced by TCRdb to in-frame sequences with V and J called. These copies leave out some clones; in studies compared against another copy, an unresolved V gene accounts for under half, and the cause of the remainder is not known. For V, J and clone size, that table is used; D and trimming come from the DNA. The sample data list around 170,000 clones, and about 88% of these were observed just once. The ten largest clones take up approximately 14% of the sample.

Clipping removes 2 bases from V and 5 bases from J, with 3 as the unmatched junction base count. The CDR3, from cysteine to phenylalanine, totals 15 residues. Left in the record is the CDR3 DNA by itself, 45 bases read in frame from the first base. Taken from the germline V gene, the CDR1 and CDR2 loops are MDHEN and SYDVKM. The clonotype originates from a man younger than 45 with active or convalescent COVID-19. This receptor chain uses TRBV28 and TRBJ2-1, and 10 junction bases match TRBD1. Sequenced sample: peripheral blood. The bases are TGTGCCAGCAGTTTAGGGACAGGGGCGAACAATGAGCAGTTCTTC. Its product reads: CASSLGTGANNEQFF.